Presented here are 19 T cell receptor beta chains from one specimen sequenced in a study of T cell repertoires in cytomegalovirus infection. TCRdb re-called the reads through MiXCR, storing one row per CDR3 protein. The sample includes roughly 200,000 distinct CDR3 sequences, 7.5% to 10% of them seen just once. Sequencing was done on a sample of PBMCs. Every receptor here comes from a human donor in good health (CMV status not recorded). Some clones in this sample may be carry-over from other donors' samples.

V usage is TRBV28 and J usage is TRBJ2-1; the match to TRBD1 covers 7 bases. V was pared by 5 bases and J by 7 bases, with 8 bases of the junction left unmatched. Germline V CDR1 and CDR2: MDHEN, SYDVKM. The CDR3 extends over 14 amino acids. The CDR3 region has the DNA TGTGCCAGCAGTATACAGGGGATGGTGAATGAGCAGTTCTTC. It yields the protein CASSIQGMVNEQFF.

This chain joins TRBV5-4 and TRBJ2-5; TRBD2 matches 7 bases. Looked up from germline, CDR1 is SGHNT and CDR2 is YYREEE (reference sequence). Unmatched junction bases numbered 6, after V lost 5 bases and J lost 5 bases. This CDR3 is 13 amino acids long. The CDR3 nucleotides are TGTGCCAGCAGGGATGCGGGGGTGGAGACCCAGTACTTC. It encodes CASRDAGVETQYF. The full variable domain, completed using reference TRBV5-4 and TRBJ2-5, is ETGVTQSPTHLIKTRGQQVTLRCSSQSGHNTVSWYQQALGQGPQFIFQYYREEENGRGNFPPRFSGLQFPNYSSELNVNALELDDSALYLCASRDAGVETQYFGPGTRLLVL.

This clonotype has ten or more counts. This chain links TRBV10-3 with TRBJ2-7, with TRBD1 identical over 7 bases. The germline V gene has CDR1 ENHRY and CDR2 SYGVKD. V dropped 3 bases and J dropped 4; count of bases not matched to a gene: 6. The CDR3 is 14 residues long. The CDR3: CAISDRDSEYEQYF. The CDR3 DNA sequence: TGTGCCATCAGTGATAGGGACAGTGAATACGAGCAGTACTTC.

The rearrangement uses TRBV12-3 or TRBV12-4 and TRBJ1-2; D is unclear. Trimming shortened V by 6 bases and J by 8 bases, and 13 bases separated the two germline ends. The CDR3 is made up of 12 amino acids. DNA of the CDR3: TGTGCCAGCAGACCCTCCGTGGGGGGCTACACCTTC. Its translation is CASRPSVGGYTF.

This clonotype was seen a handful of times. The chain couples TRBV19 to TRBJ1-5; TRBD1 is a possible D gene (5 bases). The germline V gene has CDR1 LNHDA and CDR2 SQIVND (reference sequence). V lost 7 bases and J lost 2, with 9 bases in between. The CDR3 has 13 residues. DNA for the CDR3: TGTGCCAGTATGCAACAGGGCAATCAGCCCCAGCATTTT. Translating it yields CASMQQGNQPQHF.

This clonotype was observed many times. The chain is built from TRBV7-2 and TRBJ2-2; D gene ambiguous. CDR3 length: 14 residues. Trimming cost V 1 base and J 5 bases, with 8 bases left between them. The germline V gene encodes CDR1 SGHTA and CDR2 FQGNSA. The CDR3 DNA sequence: TGTGCCAGCAGCTTAGTGCCGCGAACCGGGGAGCTGTTTTTT. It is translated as CASSLVPRTGELFF.

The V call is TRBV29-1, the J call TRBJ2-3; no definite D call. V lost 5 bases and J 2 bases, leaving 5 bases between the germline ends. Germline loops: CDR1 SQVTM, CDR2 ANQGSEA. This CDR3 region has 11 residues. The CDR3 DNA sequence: TGCAGCGTTCTACCCACAGATACGCAGTATTTT. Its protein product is CSVLPTDTQYF.

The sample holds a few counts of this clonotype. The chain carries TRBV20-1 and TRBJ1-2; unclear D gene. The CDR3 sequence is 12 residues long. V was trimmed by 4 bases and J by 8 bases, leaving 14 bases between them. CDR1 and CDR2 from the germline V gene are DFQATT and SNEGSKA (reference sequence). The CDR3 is CSANRVLQGYTF. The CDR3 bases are TGCAGTGCTAACAGAGTCCTCCAGGGCTACACCTTC.

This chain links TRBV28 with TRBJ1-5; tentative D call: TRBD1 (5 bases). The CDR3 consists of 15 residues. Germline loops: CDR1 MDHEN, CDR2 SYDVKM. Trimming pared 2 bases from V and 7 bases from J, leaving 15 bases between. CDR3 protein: CASSLPSGYGQPQHF. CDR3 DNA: TGTGCCAGCAGTTTACCCTCAGGGTACGGGCAGCCCCAGCATTTT.

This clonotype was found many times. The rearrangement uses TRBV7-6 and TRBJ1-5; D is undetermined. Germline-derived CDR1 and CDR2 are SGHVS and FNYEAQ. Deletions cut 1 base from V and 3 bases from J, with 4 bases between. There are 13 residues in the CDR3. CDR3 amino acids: CASSLGLNQPQHF. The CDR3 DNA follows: TGTGCCAGCAGCTTAGGTCTCAATCAGCCCCAGCATTTT.

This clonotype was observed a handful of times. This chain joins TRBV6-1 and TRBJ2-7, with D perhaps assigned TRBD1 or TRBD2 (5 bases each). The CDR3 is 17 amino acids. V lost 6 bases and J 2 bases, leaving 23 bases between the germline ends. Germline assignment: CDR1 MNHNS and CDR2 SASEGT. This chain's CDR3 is CASRINRGGPATYEQYF. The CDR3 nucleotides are TGTGCCAGCAGGATTAACCGGGGCGGGCCCGCAACCTACGAGCAGTACTTC.

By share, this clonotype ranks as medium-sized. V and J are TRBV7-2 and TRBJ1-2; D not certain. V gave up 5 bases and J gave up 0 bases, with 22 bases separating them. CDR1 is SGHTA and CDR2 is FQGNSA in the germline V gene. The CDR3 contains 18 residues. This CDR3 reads CASSPSPGTRKSNYGYTF. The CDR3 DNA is TGTGCCAGCAGCCCATCCCCCGGAACAAGAAAATCTAACTATGGCTACACCTTC.

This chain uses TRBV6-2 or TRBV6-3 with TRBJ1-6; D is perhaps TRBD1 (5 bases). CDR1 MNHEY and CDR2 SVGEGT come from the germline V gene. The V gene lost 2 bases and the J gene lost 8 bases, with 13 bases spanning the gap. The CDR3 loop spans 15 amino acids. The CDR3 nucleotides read TGTGCCAGCAGTTACACCAGGGTACTCGATTCACCCCTCCACTTT. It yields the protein CASSYTRVLDSPLHF.

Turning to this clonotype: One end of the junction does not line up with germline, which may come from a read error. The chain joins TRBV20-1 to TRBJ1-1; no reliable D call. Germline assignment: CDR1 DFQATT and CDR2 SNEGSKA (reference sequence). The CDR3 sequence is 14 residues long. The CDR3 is CSARGTRTGQQVVF. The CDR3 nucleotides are TGCAGTGCTAGAGGGACTAGGACCGGGCAGCAAGTAGTATTT.

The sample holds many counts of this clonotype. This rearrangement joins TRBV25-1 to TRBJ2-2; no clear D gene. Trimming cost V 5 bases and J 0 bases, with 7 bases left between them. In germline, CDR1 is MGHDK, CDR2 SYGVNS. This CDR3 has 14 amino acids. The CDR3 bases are TGTGCCAGCAGTTTCAACGCGAACACCGGGGAGCTGTTTTTT. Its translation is CASSFNANTGELFF. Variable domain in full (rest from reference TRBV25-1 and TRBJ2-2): EADIYQTPRYLVIGTGKKITLECSQTMGHDKMYWYQQDPGMELHLIHYSYGVNSTEKGDLSSESTVSRIRTEHFPLTLESARPSHTSQYLCASSFNANTGELFFGEGSRLTVL.

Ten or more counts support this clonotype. For the CDR3, the DNA is TGCAGTGCTAGAGATTGGTACGGGACTGAGTACAATGAGCAGTTCTTC. It specifies CSARDWYGTEYNEQFF. The chain carries TRBV20-1 and TRBJ2-1, with D tentatively TRBD2 (6 bases). The length of the CDR3 is 16 residues. Germline V lookup: CDR1 DFQATT, CDR2 SNEGSKA (reference sequence). V was trimmed by 0 bases and J by 4 bases, leaving 16 bases between them.

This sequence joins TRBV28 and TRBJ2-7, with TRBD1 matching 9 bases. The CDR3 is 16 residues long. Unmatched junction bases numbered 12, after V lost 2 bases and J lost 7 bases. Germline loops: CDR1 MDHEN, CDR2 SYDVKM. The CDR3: CASSLSGGTGSKEQYF. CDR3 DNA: TGTGCCAGCAGTTTAAGTGGCGGGACAGGGTCGAAAGAGCAGTACTTC. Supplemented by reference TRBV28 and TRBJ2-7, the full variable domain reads DVKVTQSSRYLVKRTGEKVFLECVQDMDHENMFWYRQDPGLGLRLIYFSYDVKMKEKGDIPEGYSVSREKKERFSLILESASTNQTSMYLCASSLSGGTGSKEQYFGPGTRLTVT.

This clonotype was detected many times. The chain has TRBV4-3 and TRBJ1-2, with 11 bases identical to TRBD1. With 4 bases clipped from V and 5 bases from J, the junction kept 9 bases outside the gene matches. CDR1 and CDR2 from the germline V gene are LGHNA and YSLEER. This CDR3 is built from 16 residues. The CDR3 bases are TGCGCCAGCAGCCCAGTGACCGGGACAGGGGGTTATGGCTACACCTTC. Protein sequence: CASSPVTGTGGYGYTF.

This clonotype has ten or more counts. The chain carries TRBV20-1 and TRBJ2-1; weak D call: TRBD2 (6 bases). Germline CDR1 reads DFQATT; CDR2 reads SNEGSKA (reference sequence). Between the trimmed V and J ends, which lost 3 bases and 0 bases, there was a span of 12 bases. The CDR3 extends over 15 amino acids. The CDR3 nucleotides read TGCAGTGCTAGCCGCGGGGACGGCTCCTACAATGAGCAGTTCTTC. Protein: CSASRGDGSYNEQFF.